Shown below are 28 T cell receptor beta chains from a single sample sequenced in a study of HIV-infected patients and healthy controls. TCRdb independently ran MiXCR on the 5' RACE reads; one entry per CDR3 protein. The sample consists of 70,000 or so distinct CDR3 sequences, around 17% of them appearing once. The sequencing input was CD4+ T cells from blood. The source is a human donor in good health.

This sequence joins TRBV19 and TRBJ2-3; D is possibly TRBD2 (5 bases). CDR1 and CDR2 from the germline V gene are LNHDA and SQIVND (reference sequence). The CDR3 has 14 amino acids. Trimming left V 5 bases short and J 4 bases short, with 13 bases between. CDR3 in amino acids: CASSLQLAADTQYF. DNA of the CDR3: TGTGCCAGTAGTCTGCAGCTAGCCGCAGATACGCAGTATTTT.

J is TRBJ2-4 and V is TRBV19; 12 bases fit TRBD2. The germline gives CDR1 LNHDA, CDR2 SQIVND (reference sequence). The length of the CDR3 is 20 residues. V dropped 5 bases and J dropped 6; count of bases not matched to a gene: 20. The CDR3, as DNA: TGTGCCAGTAGTGCTCACCCCCCGGGACTAGCGGGTATTATGGGAAACATTCAGTACTTC. Its translation is CASSAHPPGLAGIMGNIQYF.

Concerning this clonotype: Mismatch with germline at one junction end may stem from a read error. The V gene is TRBV28, the J gene TRBJ2-7; D may correspond to TRBD1 or TRBD2 (5 bases each). Germline-derived CDR1 and CDR2 are MDHEN and SYDVKM. The length of the CDR3 is 13 residues. In nucleotides, the CDR3 is TGTGCCAGCAGTACCCCACCTACCGGGACCCAACGCTTC. It is translated as CASSTPPTGTQRF. Supplemented by reference TRBV28 and TRBJ2-7, the full variable domain reads DVKVTQSSRYLVKRTGEKVFLECVQDMDHENMFWYRQDPGLGLRLIYFSYDVKMKEKGDIPEGYSVSREKKERFSLILESASTNQTSMYLCASSTPPTGTQRFGPGTRLTVT.

This rearrangement joins TRBV28 to TRBJ1-1, with a possible D match to TRBD1 (5 bases). Trimming took off 10 bases at V and 1 base at J, with 13 bases between the two ends. Germline V gene sequence: CDR1 MDHEN, CDR2 SYDVKM. The CDR3 consists of 13 residues. CDR3 residues: CANSPGGNTEAFF. In nucleotides, the CDR3 is TGTGCCAACTCGCCGGGGGGGAACACTGAAGCTTTCTTT.

The rearrangement joins TRBV3-1 to TRBJ2-5, with D perhaps TRBD1 (5 bases). V lost 2 bases and J 4 bases, leaving 20 bases between the germline ends. The CDR3 has 17 residues. Germline V CDR1 and CDR2: LGHDT, YNNKEL (reference sequence). Written as DNA, the CDR3 is TGTGCCAGCAGCCAAACAACCCCACCTGACAGCCGAGAGACCCAGTACTTC. It yields the protein CASSQTTPPDSRETQYF.

This clonotype was seen a handful of times. This chain links TRBV7-2 with TRBJ2-5; D remains unclear. V was clipped by 1 base and J by 9 bases, with 6 bases between them. The germline V gene has CDR1 SGHTA and CDR2 FQGNSA. The CDR3 has 11 amino acids. CDR3 region: CASSLVMAQYF. The CDR3 DNA follows: TGTGCCAGCAGCTTAGTTATGGCCCAGTACTTC.

The V and J genes are TRBV20-1 and TRBJ1-4; D is ambiguous. V gave up 3 bases and J gave up 2 bases, with 19 bases separating them. CDR3 length equals 17 residues. Germline V gene lookup returns CDR1 DFQATT and CDR2 SNEGSKA (reference sequence). DNA for the CDR3: TGCAGTGCTAGGCCATCTTACGGGATTTGGACTAATGAAAAACTGTTTTTT. Its translation: CSARPSYGIWTNEKLFF.

This clonotype occurred a few times. The chain joins TRBV20-1 to TRBJ2-7; D is unresolved. The CDR3 extends over 13 amino acids. The germline gives CDR1 DFQATT, CDR2 SNEGSKA (reference sequence). The V and J ends lost 1 base and 5 bases respectively, with 12 bases between them. CDR3 sequence (DNA): TGCAGTGCTAGAGGTTCGCCCGTGGACGAGCAGTACTTC. Translation gives CSARGSPVDEQYF.

The table lists this clonotype with a few counts. V usage is TRBV5-1 and J usage is TRBJ2-2; D gene unclear. The CDR3 has 16 amino acids. Trimming shortened V by 4 bases and J by 3 bases, and 16 bases separated the two germline ends. The germline CDR1 and CDR2 sequences are SGHRS and YFSETQ. Here the CDR3 DNA reads TGCGCCAGCAGCCCCCCCCGACCGAGATACACCGGGGAGCTGTTTTTT. This gives the protein CASSPPRPRYTGELFF. The whole variable domain, filled in from reference TRBV5-1 and TRBJ2-2, reads KAGVTQTPRYLIKTRGQQVTLSCSPISGHRSVSWYQQTPGQGLQFLFEYFSETQRNKGNFPGRFSGRQFSNSRSEMNVSTLELGDSALYLCASSPPRPRYTGELFFGEGSRLTVL.

V usage is TRBV20-1 and J usage is TRBJ2-1, with TRBD2 matching over 7 bases. This CDR3 has 17 residues. The junction had 18 bases not matched to a gene; V was cut back by 6 bases and J by 4 bases. Germline CDR1 DFQATT, CDR2 SNEGSKA (reference sequence). Written as DNA, the CDR3 is TGCAGTGCCCACTCCCCACTAGCCTGGGAGGGTTACAATGAGCAGTTCTTC. Encoded protein: CSAHSPLAWEGYNEQFF.

This clonotype has a handful of counts. J is TRBJ1-4 and V is TRBV7-9; a possible D gene is TRBD1 (5 bases). The V gene's germline CDR1 is SEHNR and CDR2 FQNEAQ (reference sequence). This CDR3 is 13 amino acids long. This CDR3 is CGVMGPGNEKLFF. The CDR3 DNA follows: TGTGGGGTAATGGGACCTGGGAATGAAAAACTGTTTTTT.

This clonotype was observed a few times. The chain links TRBV30 to TRBJ1-1; D not certain. V lost 3 bases and J lost 6, with 23 bases in between. The CDR3 contains 16 residues. Germline values: CDR1 GTSNPN, CDR2 SVGIG (reference sequence). CDR3 nucleotides: TGTGCCTGGAGCACCTCTAACGGGCAAAAAAGTCCTGAAGCTTTCTTT. It translates to CAWSTSNGQKSPEAFF.

This clonotype was seen a few times. This rearrangement joins TRBV11-2 to TRBJ1-1; TRBD1 agrees at 9 bases. With 5 bases clipped from V and 1 base from J, the junction kept 2 bases outside the gene matches. CDR3 length: 14 amino acids. From germline, CDR1 is SGHAT and CDR2 FQNNGV. The CDR3 nucleotides read TGTGCCAGCAGCAAGGACAGGGGGAACACTGAAGCTTTCTTT. Its translation is CASSKDRGNTEAFF.

V and J are TRBV29-1 and TRBJ1-1, with D unresolved. V was clipped by 8 bases and J by 11 bases, with 12 bases between them. The CDR3 extends over 9 amino acids. CDR1 is SQVTM, CDR2 ANQGSEA, per germline. The CDR3 nucleotides are TGCAGCACCTCCCCGGGGGCTTTCTTT. Amino acid sequence: CSTSPGAFF. Based on the CDR3 plus reference TRBV29-1 and TRBJ1-1, the full variable domain is SAVISQKPSRDICQRGTSLTIQCQVDSQVTMMFWYRQQPGQSLTLIATANQGSEATYESGFVIDKFPISRPNLTFSTLTVSNMSPEDSSIYLCSTSPGAFFGQGTRLTVV.

In this sample, this clonotype turned up a few times. This chain uses TRBV3-1 with TRBJ1-2, with a possible D match to TRBD1 (5 bases). The CDR3 has 15 amino acids. V was cut by 7 bases and J by 0 bases, with 15 bases left in between. Germline V gives CDR1 LGHDT, CDR2 YNNKEL (reference sequence). CDR3 amino acids: CASTKTGGANYGYTF. The CDR3 DNA reads as TGTGCCAGCACCAAGACGGGGGGAGCTAACTATGGCTACACCTTC.

In this sample, this clonotype turned up many times. The V call is TRBV16, the J call TRBJ1-1; no clear D. V lost 0 bases, J lost 7 bases, and 12 bases lay in between. Germline assignment: CDR1 KGHSY and CDR2 FQNENV. The CDR3 runs 14 residues. The CDR3 bases are TGTGCCAGCAGCCAATCATTACAGCGAAATGAAGCTTTCTTT. It translates to CASSQSLQRNEAFF.

This clonotype was detected only a few times. This chain joins TRBV5-1 and TRBJ2-5; TRBD1 aligns across 11 bases. The germline V gene has CDR1 SGHRS and CDR2 YFSETQ. Losses at the gene ends were 4 bases for V and 2 bases for J; bases not matched to a gene: 4. This CDR3 has 15 amino acids. CDR3 protein: CASSRGTGGQETQYF. The CDR3 region has the DNA TGCGCCAGCAGCCGCGGGACAGGGGGACAAGAGACCCAGTACTTC.

In this sample, this clonotype turned up many times. V usage is TRBV2 and J usage is TRBJ1-1; D ambiguous. Per the germline V gene, CDR1 is SNHLY and CDR2 is FYNNEI. V dropped 1 base and J dropped 2 bases, with 5 bases sitting between them. The CDR3 length is 13 residues. CDR3 bases: TGTGCCAGCAGTGAAGAGACTAACACTGAAGCTTTCTTT. It specifies CASSEETNTEAFF.

In its sample, this clonotype was seen a few times. This chain uses TRBV12-3 or TRBV12-4 with TRBJ1-4; D perhaps matches TRBD1 (5 bases). Trimming took 4 bases from V and 1 from J, leaving 13 bases between them. CDR3 size: 16 residues. CDR3 in amino acids: CASSSEIQGTNEKLFF. CDR3 DNA: TGTGCCAGCAGTTCGGAAATTCAGGGAACTAATGAAAAACTGTTTTTT.

The chain combines TRBV28 with TRBJ2-2, with D possibly TRBD2 on 5 matching bases. V was cut by 2 bases and J by 1 base, with 14 bases left in between. CDR1 and CDR2 from the germline V gene are MDHEN and SYDVKM. The CDR3 loop spans 17 amino acids. The CDR3 nucleotides are TGTGCCAGCAGTTTACGCAGCGGACTCCTGAACACCGGGGAGCTGTTTTTT. Amino acid sequence: CASSLRSGLLNTGELFF.

The chain links TRBV7-2 to TRBJ2-1; D remains ambiguous. In germline, CDR1 is SGHTA, CDR2 FQGNSA. Trimming removed 5 bases at V and 0 bases at J, with 20 bases between. The CDR3 is made up of 18 amino acids. In nucleotides, the CDR3 is TGTGCCAGCAGCCTGCGGACCGCCCCGGAAAGCTCCTACAATGAGCAGTTCTTC. This codes for CASSLRTAPESSYNEQFF.

The chain carries TRBV6-2 or TRBV6-3 and TRBJ1-1; 7 positions match TRBD1. V lost 5 bases and J lost 5; bases outside the gene matches: 8. The CDR3 totals 14 residues. Per germline, CDR1 MNHEY and CDR2 SVGEGT. The CDR3 sequence is CASSARQGGTEAFF. CDR3 sequence (DNA): TGTGCCAGCAGTGCTCGACAGGGCGGGACTGAAGCTTTCTTT.

This clonotype turned up a few times. The V gene is TRBV7-2, the J gene TRBJ1-1; no definite D call. V lost 1 base and J lost 1, with 7 bases in between. The CDR3 consists of 14 residues. CDR1 is SGHTA and CDR2 is FQGNSA in the germline V gene. The CDR3 loop reads CASSLGVANTEAFF. CDR3 DNA sequence: TGTGCCAGCAGCTTAGGTGTGGCGAACACTGAAGCTTTCTTT.

The table lists this clonotype with a few counts. The V call is TRBV12-3 or TRBV12-4, the J call TRBJ2-1; a weak D match, TRBD2 (5 bases). The V gene lost 6 bases and the J gene lost 4 bases, with 13 bases spanning the gap. This CDR3 has 14 amino acids. CDR3 amino acids: CASSLEVSYNEQFF. The CDR3, as DNA: TGTGCCAGCAGCCTGGAGGTATCTTACAATGAGCAGTTCTTC.

This chain links TRBV12-3 or TRBV12-4 with TRBJ2-5, with D possibly TRBD1 on 5 matching bases. The V end was cut by 8 bases, the J end by 7 bases, with 17 bases between. The CDR3 extends over 13 amino acids. The CDR3 spells CASAPGLGRTQYF. CDR3 nucleotide sequence: TGTGCCAGCGCTCCAGGGTTAGGGCGGACCCAGTACTTC.

This clonotype has more than one count but fewer than ten. The rearrangement joins TRBV28 to TRBJ2-1; TRBD2 aligns across 9 bases. The CDR3 runs to 14 residues. Germline assignment: CDR1 MDHEN and CDR2 SYDVKM. V trimming: 10 bases; J trimming: 9 bases; junction bases outside the gene matches: 13. CDR3 bases: TGTGCCACCTTAACGGGACTAGCATCCCGTGAGCAGTTCTTC. It translates to CATLTGLASREQFF.

At least ten counts were recorded for this clonotype. J is TRBJ2-1 and V is TRBV2, with D unresolved. The V gene's germline CDR1 is SNHLY and CDR2 FYNNEI. The CDR3 spans 14 residues. V was clipped by 8 bases and J by 0 bases, with 11 bases between them. The CDR3 sequence: CASHRNPSYNEQFF. CDR3 DNA: TGTGCCAGCCACCGGAACCCCTCCTACAATGAGCAGTTCTTC.

This clonotype was recorded at least ten times. This chain joins TRBV7-3 and TRBJ2-1, with D perhaps TRBD1 or TRBD2 (6 bases each). Germline loops: CDR1 SGHTA, CDR2 FQGTGA. V was cut by 5 bases and J by 2 bases, with 13 bases left in between. The length of the CDR3 is 15 residues. CDR3 sequence (DNA): TGTGCCAGCAGCGAAAGGGGGGCCCCCTACAATGAGCAGTTCTTC. Amino acid sequence: CASSERGAPYNEQFF.